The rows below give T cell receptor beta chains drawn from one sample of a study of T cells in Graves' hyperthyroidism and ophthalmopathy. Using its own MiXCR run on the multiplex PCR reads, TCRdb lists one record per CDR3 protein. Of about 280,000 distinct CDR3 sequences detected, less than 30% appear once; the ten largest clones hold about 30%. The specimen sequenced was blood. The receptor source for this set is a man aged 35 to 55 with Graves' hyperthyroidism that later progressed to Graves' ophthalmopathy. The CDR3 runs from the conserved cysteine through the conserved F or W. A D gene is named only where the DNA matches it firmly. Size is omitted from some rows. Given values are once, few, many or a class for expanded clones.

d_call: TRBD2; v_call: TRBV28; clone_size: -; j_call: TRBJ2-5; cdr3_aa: CASSLALAPQETQYF; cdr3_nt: TGTGCCAGCAGTTTAGCACTAGCGCCTCAAGAGACCCAGTACTTC
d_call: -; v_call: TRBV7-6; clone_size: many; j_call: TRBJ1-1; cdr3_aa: CASSLDRAENTEAFF; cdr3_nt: TGTGCCAGCAGCTTAGACCGGGCCGAGAACACTGAAGCTTTCTTT
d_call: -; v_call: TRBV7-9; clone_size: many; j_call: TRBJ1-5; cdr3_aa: CASSVQDQPQHF; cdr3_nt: TGTGCCAGCAGCGTACAGGATCAGCCCCAGCATTTT
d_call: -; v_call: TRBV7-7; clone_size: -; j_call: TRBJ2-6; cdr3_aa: CASSPGYSGANVLTF; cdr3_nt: TGTGCTAGCAGCCCAGGGTACTCTGGGGCCAACGTCCTGACTTTC
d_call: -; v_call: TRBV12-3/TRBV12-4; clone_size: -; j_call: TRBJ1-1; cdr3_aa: CASSKQYPNTEAFF; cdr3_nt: TGTGCCAGCAGTAAACAGTACCCAAACACTGAAGCTTTCTTT
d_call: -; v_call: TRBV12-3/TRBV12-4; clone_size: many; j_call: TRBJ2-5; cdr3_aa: CASSGNFREETQYF; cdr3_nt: TGTGCCAGCAGTGGAAACTTTAGGGAAGAGACCCAGTACTTC
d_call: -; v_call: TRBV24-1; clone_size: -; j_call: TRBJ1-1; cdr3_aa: CATSEGATEAFF; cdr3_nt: TGTGCCACCAGTGAGGGGGCGACTGAAGCTTTCTTT
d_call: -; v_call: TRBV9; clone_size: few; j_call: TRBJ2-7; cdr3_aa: CASSVVGAPFYEQYF; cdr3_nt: TGTGCCAGCAGCGTAGTGGGGGCCCCCTTCTACGAGCAGTACTTC
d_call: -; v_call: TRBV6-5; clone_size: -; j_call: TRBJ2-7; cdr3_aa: CASSLMSEQYF; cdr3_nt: TGTGCCAGCAGTTTAATGAGCGAGCAGTACTTC
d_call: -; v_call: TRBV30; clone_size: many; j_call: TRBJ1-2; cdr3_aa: CAWSPLWYGYTF; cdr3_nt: TGTGCCTGGAGTCCTCTCTGGTATGGCTACACCTTC
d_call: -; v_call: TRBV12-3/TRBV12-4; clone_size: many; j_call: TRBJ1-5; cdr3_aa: CASSSEGSNQPQHF; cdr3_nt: TGTGCCAGCAGTTCTGAGGGTAGCAATCAGCCCCAGCATTTT
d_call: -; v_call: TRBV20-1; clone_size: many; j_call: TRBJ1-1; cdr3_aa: CSARVGVRNTEAFF; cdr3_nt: TGCAGTGCTAGAGTAGGGGTCAGGAACACTGAAGCTTTCTTT
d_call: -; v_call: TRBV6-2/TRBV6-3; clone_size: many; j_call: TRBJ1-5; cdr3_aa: CASSYGGRNPRPQHF; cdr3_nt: TGTGCCAGCAGTTACGGCGGCAGAAACCCAAGGCCCCAGCATTTT
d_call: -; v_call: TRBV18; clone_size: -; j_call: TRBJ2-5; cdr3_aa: CASSPPGRPETQYF; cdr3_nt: TGTGCCAGCTCACCCCCGGGACGGCCAGAGACCCAGTACTTC
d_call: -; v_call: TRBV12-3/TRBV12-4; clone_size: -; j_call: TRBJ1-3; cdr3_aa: CASSLTGDGNTIYF; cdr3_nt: TGTGCCAGCAGTTTAACGGGTGACGGAAACACCATATATTTT
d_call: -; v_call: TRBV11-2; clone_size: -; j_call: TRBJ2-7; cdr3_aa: CASSLERGLAYEQYF; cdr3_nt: TGTGCCAGCAGCTTAGAAAGGGGGTTGGCCTACGAGCAGTACTTC
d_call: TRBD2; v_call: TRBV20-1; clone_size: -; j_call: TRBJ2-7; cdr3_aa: CSASESSGSPPYEQYF; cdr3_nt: TGCAGTGCTAGCGAATCTAGCGGGAGTCCACCATACGAGCAGTACTTC
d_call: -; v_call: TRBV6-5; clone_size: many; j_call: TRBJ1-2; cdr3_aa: CASSYGRKANYGYTF; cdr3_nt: TGTGCCAGCAGTTACGGAAGGAAAGCTAACTATGGCTACACCTTC
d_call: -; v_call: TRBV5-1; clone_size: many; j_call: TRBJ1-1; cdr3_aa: CASSLFGGPNTEAFF; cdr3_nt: TGCGCCAGCAGCTTGTTTGGGGGGCCGAACACTGAAGCTTTCTTT
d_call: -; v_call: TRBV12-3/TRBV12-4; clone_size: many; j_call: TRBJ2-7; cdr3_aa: CASSTGYYEQYF; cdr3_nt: TGTGCCAGCAGCACAGGTTACTACGAGCAGTACTTC
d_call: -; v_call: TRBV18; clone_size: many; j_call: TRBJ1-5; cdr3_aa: CASSLGGGQPQHF; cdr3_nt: TGTGCCAGCAGTTTAGGAGGAGGGCAGCCCCAGCATTTT
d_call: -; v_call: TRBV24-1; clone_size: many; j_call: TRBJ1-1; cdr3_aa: CATMRRGGTEAFF; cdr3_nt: TGTGCCACCATGCGAAGGGGAGGTACTGAAGCTTTCTTT
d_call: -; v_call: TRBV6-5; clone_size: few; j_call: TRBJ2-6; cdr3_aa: CASSWDIGANVLTF; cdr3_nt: TGTGCCAGCAGTTGGGACATTGGGGCCAACGTCCTGACTTTC
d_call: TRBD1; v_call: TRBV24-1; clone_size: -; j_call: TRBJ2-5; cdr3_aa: CATSQGAGEETQYF; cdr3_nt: TGTGCCACCAGTCAGGGGGCCGGGGAAGAGACCCAGTACTTC
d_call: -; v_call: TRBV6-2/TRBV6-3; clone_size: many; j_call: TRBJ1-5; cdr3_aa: CASSYLGSRQPQHF; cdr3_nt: TGTGCCAGCAGTTACTTGGGTTCACGGCAGCCCCAGCATTTT
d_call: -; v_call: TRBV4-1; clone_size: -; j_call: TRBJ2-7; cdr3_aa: CASSQEGFKGIETYEQYF; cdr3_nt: TGCGCCAGCAGCCAAGAAGGGTTTAAGGGGATAGAGACCTACGAGCAGTACTTC
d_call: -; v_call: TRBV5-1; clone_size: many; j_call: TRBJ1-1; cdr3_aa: CASSYARGGTEAFF; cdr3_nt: TGCGCCAGCAGCTACGCTCGGGGGGGGACTGAAGCTTTCTTT
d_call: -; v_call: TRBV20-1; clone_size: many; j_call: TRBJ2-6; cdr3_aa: CSARNRVGANVLTF; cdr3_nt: TGCAGTGCTAGAAACAGGGTTGGGGCCAACGTCCTGACTTTC
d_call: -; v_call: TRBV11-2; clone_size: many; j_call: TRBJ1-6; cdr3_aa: CASSPRPYSPLHF; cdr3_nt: TGTGCCAGCAGCCCCCGACCGTATTCACCCCTCCACTTT
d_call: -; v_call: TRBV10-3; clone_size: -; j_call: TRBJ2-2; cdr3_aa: CAISQDRNTGELFF; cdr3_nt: TGTGCCATCAGTCAAGACAGGAACACCGGGGAGCTGTTTTTT
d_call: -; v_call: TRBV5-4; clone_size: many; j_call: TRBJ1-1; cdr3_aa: CASSSQTYRVHPGTEAFF; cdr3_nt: TGTGCCAGCAGCTCGCAAACCTACAGGGTACATCCGGGCACTGAAGCTTTCTTT
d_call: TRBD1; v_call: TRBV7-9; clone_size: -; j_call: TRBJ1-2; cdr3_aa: CASSSSPGTDSGYTF; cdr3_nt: TGTGCCAGCAGCTCTAGTCCCGGGACAGATTCAGGCTACACCTTC
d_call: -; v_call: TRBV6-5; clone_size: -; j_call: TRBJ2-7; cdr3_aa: CASSYIDRYEQYF; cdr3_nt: TGTGCCAGCAGTTACATAGACCGCTACGAGCAGTACTTC
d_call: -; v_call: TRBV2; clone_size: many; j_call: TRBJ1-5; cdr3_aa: CASQGDGNQPQHF; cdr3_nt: TGTGCCAGCCAGGGAGATGGCAATCAGCCCCAGCATTTT
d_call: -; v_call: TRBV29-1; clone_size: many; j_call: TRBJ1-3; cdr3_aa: CSAQRGSGNTIYF; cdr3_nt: TGCAGCGCCCAGAGAGGGTCTGGAAACACCATATATTTT
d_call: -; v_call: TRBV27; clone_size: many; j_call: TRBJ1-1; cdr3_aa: CASSHPRFSNTEAFF; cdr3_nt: TGTGCCAGCAGCCACCCCCGCTTCTCGAACACTGAAGCTTTCTTT
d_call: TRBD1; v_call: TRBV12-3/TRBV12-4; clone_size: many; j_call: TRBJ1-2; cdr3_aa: CASSLGQGAYGYTF; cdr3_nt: TGTGCCAGCAGTTTAGGTCAGGGGGCCTATGGCTACACCTTC
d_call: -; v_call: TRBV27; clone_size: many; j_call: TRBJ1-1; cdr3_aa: CASNNLGGPTEAFF; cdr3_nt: TGTGCCAGCAACAATCTTGGGGGGCCCACTGAAGCTTTCTTT